Below, 22 T cell receptor beta chains from the same sample are listed, as sequenced in a study of T cells after yellow fever vaccination. TCRdb fed the 5' RACE reads into MiXCR, producing one record per CDR3 protein. This table holds around 610,000 distinct CDR3 sequences, roughly 13% found once. Sequencing was performed on PBMCs, taken on the day of the yellow fever booster vaccination. These receptors all come from a man aged 25-45 years who received the YFV17D yellow fever vaccine.

Written as DNA, the CDR3 is TGTGCCAGCTCACCGGACCCGGGCAACACCGGGGAGCTGTTTTTT. Protein sequence: CASSPDPGNTGELFF. The chain carries TRBV18 and TRBJ2-2; D not resolved. Germline values: CDR1 KGHSH, CDR2 LQKENI. V was clipped by 3 bases and J by 2 bases, with 10 bases between them. This CDR3 comprises 15 residues.

A few counts support this clonotype. The rearrangement links TRBV6-1 to TRBJ2-2, with unresolved D. Germline V gives CDR1 MNHNS, CDR2 SASEGT. Trimming shortened V by 1 base and J by 6 bases, and 15 bases separated the two germline ends. The CDR3 is 16 residues long. Here the CDR3 reads CASSEEELDLSGELFF. Here the CDR3 DNA reads TGTGCCAGCAGTGAAGAGGAGTTGGACCTATCCGGGGAGCTGTTTTTT.

The sample holds a few counts of this clonotype. The chain combines TRBV5-1 with TRBJ2-7; D possibly uses TRBD1 or TRBD2 (6 bases each). With 1 base removed from V and 10 bases from J, the gap between germline ends came to 15 bases. CDR1 SGHRS and CDR2 YFSETQ come from the germline V gene. CDR3 size: 13 residues. CDR3 nucleotides: TGCGCCAGCAGCTTGTGGGGGGCGCTGGACCAGTACTTC. Protein sequence: CASSLWGALDQYF.

J is TRBJ1-1 and V is TRBV29-1; TRBD1 agrees at 8 bases. V was clipped by 1 base and J by 0 bases; unmatched bases: 7. The CDR3 is 16 residues long. CDR1 and CDR2 (germline): SQVTM, ANQGSEA. CDR3 loop: CSVEGGRGRMNTEAFF. CDR3 nucleotide sequence: TGCAGCGTTGAAGGGGGCAGGGGGCGAATGAACACTGAAGCTTTCTTT. The whole variable domain, remainder taken from reference TRBV29-1 and TRBJ1-1, is SAVISQKPSRDICQRGTSLTIQCQVDSQVTMMFWYRQQPGQSLTLIATANQGSEATYESGFVIDKFPISRPNLTFSTLTVSNMSPEDSSIYLCSVEGGRGRMNTEAFFGQGTRLTVV.

There are a few counts of this clonotype. The chain joins TRBV5-1 to TRBJ2-3; 14 bases agree with TRBD2. CDR3 length: 18 amino acids. The J segment lost 3 bases and the V segment lost 3 bases, leaving 9 bases of the junction unmatched. Germline V gene lookup returns CDR1 SGHRS and CDR2 YFSETQ. Written as DNA, the CDR3 is TGCGCCAGCAGCTCCCTGACTAGCGGGAGGGCCATAACAGATACGCAGTATTTT. Its protein is CASSSLTSGRAITDTQYF.

The chain links TRBV27 to TRBJ2-1; 10 nucleotides agree with TRBD2. The germline CDR1 and CDR2 sequences are MNHEY and SMNVEV (reference sequence). The CDR3 consists of 18 residues. J was trimmed by 8 bases and V by 3 bases; bases with no gene match: 16. Here the CDR3 DNA reads TGTGCCAGCAGTTTCAACCAAGAGTCTAGCGGGAGTATGTATGAGCAGTTCTTC. Protein: CASSFNQESSGSMYEQFF.

This clonotype was observed a few times. The chain joins TRBV12-3 or TRBV12-4 to TRBJ1-2, with D uncertain. The CDR3 is 14 residues long. V was clipped by 0 bases and J by 4 bases, with 9 bases between them. The CDR3 here is CASSLAQVGYGYTF. CDR3 nucleotides: TGTGCCAGCAGTTTAGCGCAGGTCGGCTATGGCTACACCTTC.

This clonotype was recorded a few times. The chain joins TRBV12-3 or TRBV12-4 to TRBJ2-7; TRBD1 is a possible D gene (6 bases). Between the trimmed V and J ends, which lost 4 bases and 4 bases, there was a span of 8 bases. CDR3 length: 12 amino acids. The CDR3 protein is CASSYREYEQYF. The CDR3 nucleotides are TGTGCCAGCAGTTACAGGGAATACGAGCAGTACTTC.

This clonotype appeared a few times. The CDR3 region is CASALSSGSKDTQYF. The CDR3 DNA is TGTGCCAGCGCCTTATCTAGCGGGTCAAAAGATACGCAGTATTTT. The J gene is TRBJ2-3, the V gene TRBV5-4; 8 bases line up with TRBD2. Germline loops: CDR1 SGHNT, CDR2 YYREEE (reference sequence). J was trimmed by 5 bases and V by 7 bases; bases with no gene match: 12. This CDR3 contains 15 residues.

The table lists this clonotype with a few counts. The V gene is TRBV3-1, the J gene TRBJ1-1; no definite D call. CDR1 is LGHDT, CDR2 YNNKEL, per germline (reference sequence). This CDR3 contains 16 residues. V was pared by 0 bases and J by 4 bases, with 15 bases between. CDR3 bases: TGTGCCAGCAGCCAAGATTTGGGCCCTGCGGGCACTGAAGCTTTCTTT. As protein: CASSQDLGPAGTEAFF.

Only a few counts were recorded for this clonotype. The gene calls are TRBV29-1 and TRBJ2-3; the D call may be TRBD1 or TRBD2 (5 bases each). This CDR3 spans 14 amino acids. V lost 6 bases to trimming and J lost 1 base, with 14 bases between them. CDR1 is SQVTM and CDR2 is ANQGSEA in the germline V gene. CDR3 protein: CSVPGDGGTDTQYF. CDR3 nucleotide sequence: TGCAGCGTACCCGGGGACGGAGGCACAGATACGCAGTATTTT.

This rearrangement joins TRBV7-2 to TRBJ1-4; 8 bases match TRBD1. Germline V CDR1 and CDR2: SGHTA, FQGNSA. The J segment lost 5 bases and the V segment lost 5 bases, leaving 4 bases of the junction unmatched. This CDR3 has 14 residues. The CDR3 sequence is CASSAGGVNEKLFF. The CDR3 nucleotides are TGTGCCAGCAGCGCAGGGGGCGTCAATGAAAAACTGTTTTTT.

This chain connects TRBV5-1 to TRBJ2-3; D perhaps matches TRBD2 (6 bases). This CDR3 is built from 16 residues. Looked up from germline, CDR1 is SGHRS and CDR2 is YFSETQ. The germline V and J ends were trimmed by 0 bases and 2 bases, with 13 bases remaining between them. CDR3 region: CASSLAKAGTTDTQYF. DNA of the CDR3: TGCGCCAGCAGCTTGGCGAAGGCGGGGACCACAGATACGCAGTATTTT.

This clonotype was seen a handful of times. The genes are TRBV29-1 and TRBJ1-1; weak D call: TRBD1 (6 bases). This CDR3 is 13 amino acids long. The V gene's germline CDR1 is SQVTM and CDR2 ANQGSEA. V lost 5 bases and J lost 2, with 12 bases in between. The CDR3 region has the DNA TGCAGCGTTCGGGACAATCAAAACACTGAAGCTTTCTTT. Translation: CSVRDNQNTEAFF.

This clonotype was counted only a few times. This rearrangement joins TRBV12-3 or TRBV12-4 to TRBJ2-2, with a possible D match to TRBD2 (5 bases). The CDR3 runs to 12 residues. The ends were cut back, 8 bases at V and 6 bases at J, with 10 bases in the middle. The CDR3 is CASRNGAGELFF. As DNA, the CDR3 is TGTGCCAGCCGTAACGGGGCCGGGGAGCTGTTTTTT.

V usage is TRBV15 and J usage is TRBJ1-3, with TRBD1 as a possible D gene (5 bases). V shed 5 bases and J shed 0 bases, with 17 bases lying between them. The germline V gene has CDR1 LNHNV and CDR2 YYDKDF (reference sequence). The CDR3 extends over 17 amino acids. This CDR3 is CATSVTGLRSSGNTIYF. The CDR3 DNA follows: TGTGCCACCAGCGTTACGGGACTCCGGAGCTCTGGAAACACCATATATTTT.

This chain connects TRBV20-1 to TRBJ2-5; D gene ambiguous. The CDR3 covers 12 residues. Germline loops: CDR1 DFQATT, CDR2 SNEGSKA (reference sequence). V was trimmed by 6 bases and J by 2 bases, leaving 10 bases between them. The CDR3 bases are TGCAGTGCCGTGGGCCTACAAGAGACCCAGTACTTC. This gives the protein CSAVGLQETQYF.

This clonotype was detected ten times or more. The chain's CDR3 is CASSLGGAVYEQYF. In DNA form, the CDR3 reads TGTGCCAGCAGCTTGGGCGGAGCGGTCTACGAGCAGTACTTC. The chain has TRBV7-2 and TRBJ2-7; D may be TRBD2 (5 bases). Germline V gene lookup returns CDR1 SGHTA and CDR2 FQGNSA. The CDR3 totals 14 residues. The V gene lost 3 bases and the J gene lost 3 bases, with 12 bases spanning the gap.

The rearrangement links TRBV29-1 to TRBJ2-7; 8 bases fit TRBD1. V dropped 4 bases and J dropped 5; count of bases not matched to a gene: 10. The CDR3 totals 14 residues. Looked up from germline, CDR1 is SQVTM and CDR2 is ANQGSEA. The CDR3 loop is CSVGRTGTLDEQYF. The DNA for the CDR3 is TGCAGCGTTGGGAGGACAGGGACTCTCGACGAGCAGTACTTC.

The V gene is TRBV18, the J gene TRBJ1-6; tentative D call: TRBD1 (5 bases). Germline V gene sequence: CDR1 KGHSH, CDR2 LQKENI. This CDR3 is 15 amino acids long. Trimming left V 5 bases short and J 8 bases short, with 16 bases between. This CDR3 is CASSFGQIGDSPLHF. The DNA for the CDR3 is TGTGCCAGCTCATTTGGACAAATAGGGGATTCACCCCTCCACTTT.

This sequence joins TRBV24-1 and TRBJ2-1, with D perhaps given as TRBD1 or TRBD2 (5 bases each). Trimming stripped 4 bases from V and 15 bases from J, with 18 bases between. The V gene's germline CDR1 is KGHDR and CDR2 SFDVKD. The CDR3 contains 13 residues. The CDR3 loop is CATSDGTRVGRFF. In DNA form, the CDR3 reads TGTGCCACCAGTGACGGGACCCGCGTTGGTCGGTTCTTC.

This clonotype was seen a few times. This chain links TRBV15 with TRBJ2-7; TRBD1 matches 9 bases. The germline CDR1 and CDR2 sequences are LNHNV and YYDKDF (reference sequence). The CDR3 loop spans 16 amino acids. V was pared by 1 base and J by 5 bases, with 9 bases of the junction left unmatched. The CDR3 sequence: CATSRGGTGPKDEQYF. The DNA of the CDR3 is TGTGCCACCAGCAGAGGAGGGACAGGGCCGAAAGACGAGCAGTACTTC.